The next 6 T cell receptor beta chains were all read from a single sample in a study of shared clonotypes between healthy human individuals. Repertoires were generated with immunoSEQ multiplex PCR, while TCRdb's copy carries only in-frame clones and drops some. The sample carries millions of clones, roughly nine tenths recorded once. Sequencing was carried out using naive CD4+ T cells sorted from blood. The subset: CD45RA+ positively selected. The receptors stem from a man aged 18 to 29 in good health.

This rearrangement joins TRBV2 to TRBJ2-2; 10 bases align to TRBD2. The CDR3 totals 16 residues. Germline CDR1 is SNHLY and CDR2 is FYNNEI. V lost 6 bases and J lost 4; bases outside the gene matches: 8. Here the CDR3 DNA reads TGTGCCAGCAGACCCGGACTAGCGGCGGCCACCGGGGAGCTGTTTTTT. This sequence encodes CASRPGLAAATGELFF.

About this clone: This CDR3 is also generated by other DNA sequences in the sample. The V and J genes are TRBV5-1 and TRBJ2-5; TRBD2 agrees at 7 bases. Looked up from germline, CDR1 is SGHRS and CDR2 is YFSETQ. The CDR3 runs to 15 residues. V lost 0 bases and J lost 2; bases outside the gene matches: 4. CDR3 nucleotides: TGCGCCAGCAGCTTGGAGCGGGGCCGACAAGAGACCCAGTACTTC. Translating gives CASSLERGRQETQYF. Drawing the rest from reference TRBV5-1 and TRBJ2-5, the complete variable domain is KAGVTQTPRYLIKTRGQQVTLSCSPISGHRSVSWYQQTPGQGLQFLFEYFSETQRNKGNFPGRFSGRQFSNSRSEMNVSTLELGDSALYLCASSLERGRQETQYFGPGTRLLVL.

J is TRBJ2-1 and V is TRBV5-1; D not certain. The CDR3 has 15 amino acids. Germline V gives CDR1 SGHRS, CDR2 YFSETQ. The ends were cut back, 5 bases at V and 0 bases at J, with 12 bases in the middle. The CDR3, as DNA: TGCGCCAGCAGACTTAGGGTCGGCTCCTACAATGAGCAGTTCTTC. Protein: CASRLRVGSYNEQFF.

CDR3 sequence (DNA): TGTGCCAGTACCGAAGACGACAGGGTGGGAGGCTACACCTTC. It yields the protein CASTEDDRVGGYTF. The chain links TRBV19 to TRBJ1-2, with 7 bases lining up with TRBD1. The ends lost 7 bases at V and 8 bases at J; junction bases unmatched: 13. CDR3 length: 14 residues. Germline V gene data show CDR1 as LNHDA and CDR2 as SQIVND (reference sequence).

The CDR3 DNA sequence: TGTGCCAGCCTAGCTGAAAAACTGTTTTTT. Translation: CASLAEKLFF. The chain links TRBV28 to TRBJ1-4, with no clear D. Trimming shortened V by 8 bases and J by 7 bases, and 5 bases separated the two germline ends. In germline, CDR1 is MDHEN, CDR2 SYDVKM. The CDR3 is made up of 10 amino acids.

As regards this clone: Different DNA sequences within this sample yield the same CDR3. The J gene is TRBJ1-1, the V gene TRBV5-1; D possibly corresponds to TRBD1 (6 bases). The CDR3 sequence is 13 residues long. The V end lost 5 bases, the J end lost 2 bases, and 10 bases lay between the germline ends. Germline V lookup: CDR1 SGHRS, CDR2 YFSETQ. This CDR3 reads CASSQQGNTEAFF. The CDR3, as DNA: TGCGCCAGCAGTCAACAGGGAAACACTGAAGCTTTCTTT.